This TCR beta chain is drawn from a study of follicular helper T cells after annual influenza vaccination (dated by TCRdb to the late 2010s). Study-wide context: After each seasonal influenza vaccination, blood samples were collected on days 0, 7 and 28. To study recall of cTfh clones, some subjects were followed through successive annual vaccinations in the 2013-2014, 2014-2015 and 2015-2016 seasons. One week after vaccination, a second recruited cohort of eleven to twelve subjects (Table S1) displayed a similar ICOS+CD38+ cTfh response. Multi-year samples were available for six subjects, with four spanning two vaccination seasons and two spanning three seasons. The 2015 samples were processed right after collection, while the 2013-2014 samples were cryopreserved. Broad study findings and their caveats: ICOS+CD38+ cTfh clonality correlated with the frequency of that population, and its change correlated with the change in circulating plasmablast frequency. With successive annual vaccinations, a recurrent oligoclonal ICOS+CD38+ cTfh response was recalled, and this response contained tetramer and AIM influenza-specific clonotypes. Rare clonotypes could not be sampled because productive TCRB sequences were recovered from only about 9-20% of the analyzed cells. Day 7 ICOS+CD38+ clones were most often found later in ICOS-CD38- cTfh, suggesting that subset may serve as a memory reservoir.

This clone showed up just a few times. This clone's antigen is unknown. It has no much larger one-base neighbor in the sample; base qualities were not kept. Read against the paper, the sample's time point label means: 2015-2016 season, pre-vaccination. Adults received seasonal inactivated influenza vaccine (Fluvarix), and TCRB sequencing tracked sorted blood CD4 subsets before and after vaccination. Subjects were considered eligible if community-dwelling and if influenza vaccine had not been received in the prior 6 months. Exclusions included influenza vaccine contraindications, substance abuse, HIV/AIDS, active malignancy, immunomodulatory medication and active illness such as respiratory infection. At each time point, about 40 to 100 mL of blood was collected. Non-naive CD4+CXCR5+PD-1+ cells were defined as circulating Tfh and were sorted into ICOS+CD38+ and ICOS-CD38- fractions. Ficoll-Paque PLUS or SepMate separation was used to isolate PBMC. Before DNA was extracted, the cell subsets were sorted from PBMC using a BD FACS Aria.

As encoded in the germline V gene, CDR1 is KGHSH while CDR2 is LQKENI. From cysteine to phenylalanine, the CDR3 is 11 amino acids long. Only CDR3 DNA is held: 33 bases, read in frame from base 1. The V and J ends are trimmed by 6 bases and 8 bases, leaving 10 bases between them. Library prep was done by the immunoSEQ multiplex PCR assay. Adaptive Biotechnologies carried out TCRB amplification, library preparation, sequencing and preliminary bioinformatics at Survey level resolution. For TCRB sequencing, genomic DNA from sorted cTfh populations was amplified by multiplex PCR. In the source study's methods: Clonality was computed in R as 1 minus normalized Shannon entropy; the Gini index was calculated with the R package ineq. The overlap score was defined as the summed counts of shared sequences divided by the total counts of all sequences in both compared samples. Fisher's exact test, with an assumed theoretical repertoire of 10^7 TCRB sequences, was used to assess the significance of shared clonotypes. TCRdb stores this immuneACCESS table with in-frame sequences only. Part of the clones is absent; in the studies checked, under half of the shortfall reflects unresolved V genes, and no reason is known for the rest. V, J and clone size were drawn from that table, and D and trimming were deduced from the DNA. The sample includes 5,500 to 6,500 clones, with 85% observed a single time. The leading ten clones occupy 1% to 1.2% of the sample.

This TCR derives from an adult who received the influenza vaccine. In this chain, TRBV18 is recombined with TRBJ1-1, and perhaps TRBD1 as D gene, on 6 matching bases. The source material was CXCR5+ CD38- circulating T follicular helper cells from blood, sampled on the day of influenza vaccination. Interpreted using the paper, the cell subset or site label stands for: circulating Tfh, non-naive CD4+CXCR5+PD-1+ (ICOS+CD38+ or ICOS-CD38-). Here the CDR3 is given as CASSPGTEAFF. The DNA reads TGTGCCAGCTCGCCAGGGACAGAAGCTTTCTTT.